The rows below give T cell receptor beta chains drawn from one sample of a study of control samples from healthy donors and cancer patients. Assay used: immunoSEQ multiplex PCR; TCRdb lists only in-frame clones, some missing. Altogether approximately 170,000 clones are present, roughly 92% being singletons, with the ten largest covering roughly 0.7%. Sequencing was done on a sample of blood. The receptors were gathered from a woman between 25 and 40 years old in good health. CDR3s include the opening cysteine and the closing phenylalanine or tryptophan. Some rows mark clone size as missing; the rest say once, few, many or name a class of expanded clone.

v_call: TRBV7-2; clone_size: NA; cdr3_aa: CASSLGGTRGRASTDTQYF
v_call: TRBV5-1; clone_size: NA; cdr3_aa: CASSHRNEQFF
v_call: TRBV4-1; clone_size: NA; cdr3_aa: CASSRTGEISNQPQHF
v_call: TRBV5-1; clone_size: NA; cdr3_aa: CASSLGTSVWTGELFF
v_call: TRBV14; clone_size: once; cdr3_aa: CASSQGGGLSYNEQFF
v_call: TRBV20-1; clone_size: NA; cdr3_aa: CSASLGNRGHLGYTF
v_call: TRBV18; clone_size: NA; cdr3_aa: CASSPLGQENQPQHF
v_call: TRBV19; clone_size: NA; cdr3_aa: CASSMRETQYF
v_call: TRBV27; clone_size: NA; cdr3_aa: CASHLAGSLEQYF
v_call: TRBV13; clone_size: NA; cdr3_aa: CASSSHRGRNTEAFF
v_call: TRBV11-2; clone_size: NA; cdr3_aa: CASSLAGGTQPQHF
v_call: TRBV24-1; clone_size: NA; cdr3_aa: CATSRGQNTEAFF
v_call: TRBV5-5; clone_size: NA; cdr3_aa: CASSFRLSSGNTIYF
v_call: TRBV6-5; clone_size: NA; cdr3_aa: CASSYPEGPPYF
v_call: TRBV18; clone_size: NA; cdr3_aa: CASSLQSDEKLFF
v_call: TRBV21-1; clone_size: NA; cdr3_aa: CAEHLLAGNSYEQYF
v_call: TRBV4-3; clone_size: NA; cdr3_aa: CASSQSPVGLGKLFF
v_call: TRBV7-6; clone_size: NA; cdr3_aa: CASSLGLAGAVETQYF
v_call: TRBV7-9; clone_size: NA; cdr3_aa: CASSFGGPGNQPQHF
v_call: TRBV7-9; clone_size: NA; cdr3_aa: CASSPLAGGTYEQYF
v_call: TRBV6-5; clone_size: NA; cdr3_aa: CASGRGDTIYF
v_call: TRBV2; clone_size: NA; cdr3_aa: CASSESLDYSTGELFF
v_call: TRBV27; clone_size: NA; cdr3_aa: CASSLGQGNQPQHF
v_call: TRBV3-1/TRBV3-2; clone_size: NA; cdr3_aa: CASSPSQGRGRETQYF
v_call: TRBV6-5; clone_size: once; cdr3_aa: CASIMDEGSGNTIYF
v_call: TRBV2; clone_size: NA; cdr3_aa: CAGGRGMDQPQHF
v_call: TRBV10-3; clone_size: NA; cdr3_aa: CAIADRDLYQPQHF
v_call: TRBV27; clone_size: NA; cdr3_aa: CASSRGTSPINYGYTF
v_call: TRBV2; clone_size: NA; cdr3_aa: CASFRLRQGRNYGYTF